This T cell receptor beta chain stems from a study of shared clonotypes between healthy human individuals (dated by TCRdb to about 2020). The study in broad terms: A couple of women and a few men aged 18 to 49 years were included in the cohort. Each donor's leukapheresis produced roughly between about 0.9 and 9.5 billion PBMCs. Libraries were prepared and TCR repertoires were sequenced by different laboratories using diverse techniques, in order to increase sequencing depth and limit assay-specific biases. For each donor, three plates each were used for CD4 naive and CD4 memory, two plates were used for CD8 naive, and one plate was used for CD8 memory. To estimate repertoire size and how much clonotypes are shared between individuals, the study performed deep sequencing of blood TCR repertoires from 4 to 6 healthy adults. Broader findings and caveats from the paper: Across a few donors, roughly 5% of naive CD4, around 3.3% of naive CD8, 2.3% of memory CD4, and under 0.45% of memory CD8 clonotypes were shared. Rarefaction of sorted-subset datasets indicated incomplete sequencing despite the large sequencing depth. The genetic and exposure-history diversity represented was limited by the small number of donors. Sampling was restricted to blood, and TCR repertoires in tissues likely differ from the TCR repertoires found in blood. Based on pairwise subsampling, the degree of clonotype sharing among donors was expected to be affected by sequencing depth. Compared with non-shared clonotypes, the clonotypes found in all four sorted-subset donors had higher generation probabilities. Larger estimated clonotype richness was generally found for naive subsets than for memory subsets.

The donors were healthy, HIV-negative adults with no recently reported acute infections or vaccinations. Only Caucasian adults living in Nashville, Tennessee, USA were represented among the donors. CD4+ T cells were enriched by magnetic negative selection, after which naive cells were positively selected on CD45RA and the negative fraction was taken as the memory subset. Blood was collected by leukapheresis, and PBMCs were isolated by Ficoll-Histopaque density gradient centrifugation and then cryopreserved in liquid nitrogen vapor phase. Analytical flow cytometry was used to check the purity and quantity of each magnetically sorted T cell population. Each sorted fraction had its genomic DNA isolated and then quantified by UV absorbance on a Nanodrop 2000c. Using the deep immunoSEQ assay, TCR CDR3 regions were amplified from genomic DNA by multiplex PCR. Extracted genomic DNA from each cell subset was spread evenly across all wells of several immunoSEQ 96-well plates, with each plate serving as a replicate. For sorted subsets, each replicate PCR was loaded with approximately 0.2 ug genomic DNA, equivalent to roughly 30,000 T cell genomes. Purified libraries were quantified with a Qubit 3.0 fluorometer, sized on a Bioanalyzer 2100, and re-quantified with the KAPA Library Quantification kit. Every immunoSEQ 96-well plate was sequenced on a dedicated single-read 150-cycle Illumina NextSeq 550 flow cell. The original methods were these. Because only junctional sequences without quality scores were contained in the immunoSEQ output, filtering matching that applied to full-length reads could not be performed. To assign V/J genes and CDR3, sequences were annotated against IMGT germline references using PyIR, a Python wrapper for IgBLAST v1.9. Any read was removed if the V/J assignment was weak (E-value above 1e-6), the CDR3 was missing, or the read contained stop codons, out-of-frame junctions, or ambiguous translated residues. V3J clonotypes were defined by identical inferred V gene, J gene, and CDR3 amino acid sequence. The percentage overlap between two repertoires was calculated by dividing the number of shared unique clonotypes by the size of the smaller repertoire. Repertoire richness was assessed with RTK rarefaction, the Chao1 estimator, and Recon v2.1 estimates of unobserved clonotypes. OLGA was used to compute generation probabilities for all TCRbeta clonotypes that the gDNA method yielded from four donors. What TCRdb holds here is the immuneACCESS table cut down to in-frame rearrangements. Part of the clones is not present; checked against another copy, under half of the missing clones reflect an unresolved V gene, and the others are unexplained. V and J calls and clone size are as listed in that table; D and trimming were resolved from the DNA. The sample records roughly 2,300,000 clones, 85% to 95% of which are singletons. About 0.36% of the sample comes from the top ten.

From its cysteine to its phenylalanine, the CDR3 spans 15 amino acids. The CDR3 DNA has 45 bases and is translated from base 1. The germline V gene provides CDR1 SGHTA and CDR2 FQGNSA. From V the trimming removes 3 bases and from J it removes 4 bases, while the gene matches leave 7 bases of the junction unaccounted for. On this clone itself: What antigen it recognizes has not been identified. There are no base qualities to consult, and no much larger clone falls within one base.

The chain was built from TRBV7-2 and TRBJ1-1, and TRBD1 matches 8 of the central bases. Sequencing was performed on naive CD4+ T cells from PBMCs. This specimen's cell subset or site label, per the study, means: CD45RA+ positively selected. The clonotype originates from a man younger than 35 in good health. Some clones in this sample may be carry-over from other donors' samples. The base sequence is TGTGCCAGCAGCTTCTCGCAGGGGGCAGGCACTGAAGCTTTCTTT. Translated, this gives CASSFSQGAGTEAFF.